Presented here are 3 T cell receptor beta chains from one specimen sequenced in a study of response to subunit inactivated influenza vaccine. From the RT-PCR reads, TCRdb called clonotypes with MiXCR, one entry per CDR3 protein. Here the sample spans approximately 500,000 distinct CDR3 sequences, approximately 12% being singletons. The specimen was PBMCs from blood, collected about 40 days after vaccination. The receptors shown here come from a man in his fifties who received an inactivated influenza vaccine.

Ten or more counts support this clonotype. The chain uses TRBV4-3 and TRBJ2-7; D is unclear. Trimming took 0 bases from V and 6 from J, leaving 9 bases between them. Germline CDR1 and CDR2: LGHNA and YSLEER. The CDR3 spans 13 residues. The CDR3 DNA sequence: TGCGCCAGCAGCCAAGATTTTGGGTCCGAGCAGTACTTC. Its protein is CASSQDFGSEQYF.

V gene TRBV10-3 combines with J gene TRBJ1-1; D remains unclear. The V gene's germline CDR1 is ENHRY and CDR2 SYGVKD. With 2 bases removed from V and 8 bases from J, the gap between germline ends came to 15 bases. There are 14 residues in the CDR3. The CDR3 DNA follows: TGTGCCATCAGTGAGGACGGCAGCATCGGAGAAGCTTTCTTT. Its translation: CAISEDGSIGEAFF.

This clonotype was counted ten times or more. The chain combines TRBV6-5 with TRBJ2-1; 8 bases match TRBD1. V was pared by 4 bases and J by 0 bases, with 2 bases of the junction left unmatched. Germline CDR1 reads MNHEY; CDR2 reads SVGAGI. The CDR3 extends over 15 amino acids. The CDR3, as DNA: TGTGCCAGCAGTTCCGGACAGGGCTCCTACAATGAGCAGTTCTTC. Amino acids: CASSSGQGSYNEQFF.